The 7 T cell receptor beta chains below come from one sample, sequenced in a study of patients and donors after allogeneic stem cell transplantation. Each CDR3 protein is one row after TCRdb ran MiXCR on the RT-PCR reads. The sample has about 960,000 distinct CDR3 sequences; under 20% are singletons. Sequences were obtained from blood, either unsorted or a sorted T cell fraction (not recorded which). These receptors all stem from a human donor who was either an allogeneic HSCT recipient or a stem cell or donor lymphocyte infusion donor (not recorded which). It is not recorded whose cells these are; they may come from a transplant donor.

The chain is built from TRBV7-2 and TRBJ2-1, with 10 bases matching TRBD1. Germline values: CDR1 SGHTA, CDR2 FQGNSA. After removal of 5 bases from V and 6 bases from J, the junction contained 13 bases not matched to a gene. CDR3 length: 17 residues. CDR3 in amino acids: CASSPRVGTGEVNEQFF. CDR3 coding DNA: TGTGCCAGCAGCCCCAGGGTGGGGACAGGGGAGGTCAATGAGCAGTTCTTC.

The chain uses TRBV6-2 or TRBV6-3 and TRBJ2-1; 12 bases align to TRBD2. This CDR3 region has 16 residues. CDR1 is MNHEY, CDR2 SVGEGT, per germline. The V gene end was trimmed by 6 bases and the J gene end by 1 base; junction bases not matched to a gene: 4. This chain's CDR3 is CASRLAGGFSYNEQFF. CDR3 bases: TGTGCCAGCAGACTAGCGGGGGGATTTTCCTACAATGAGCAGTTCTTC.

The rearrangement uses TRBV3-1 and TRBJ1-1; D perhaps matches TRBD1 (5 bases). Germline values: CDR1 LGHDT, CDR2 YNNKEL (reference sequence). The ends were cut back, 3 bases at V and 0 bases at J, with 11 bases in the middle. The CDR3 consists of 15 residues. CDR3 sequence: CASSQGVWMNTEAFF. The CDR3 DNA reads TGTGCCAGCAGCCAGGGGGTCTGGATGAACACTGAAGCTTTCTTT.

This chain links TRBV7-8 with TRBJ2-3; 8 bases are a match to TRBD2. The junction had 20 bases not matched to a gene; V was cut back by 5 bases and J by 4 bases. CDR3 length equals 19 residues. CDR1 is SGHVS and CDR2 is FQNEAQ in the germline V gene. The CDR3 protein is CASSALLYGGAYTPDTQYF. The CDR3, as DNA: TGTGCCAGCAGCGCCCTACTTTACGGGGGGGCTTATACCCCAGATACGCAGTATTTT.

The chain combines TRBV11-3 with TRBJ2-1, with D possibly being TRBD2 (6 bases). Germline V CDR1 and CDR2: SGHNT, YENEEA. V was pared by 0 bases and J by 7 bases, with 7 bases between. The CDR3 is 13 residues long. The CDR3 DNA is TGTGCCAGCAGCTTAGATGCGGGGAATGAGCAGTTCTTC. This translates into CASSLDAGNEQFF.

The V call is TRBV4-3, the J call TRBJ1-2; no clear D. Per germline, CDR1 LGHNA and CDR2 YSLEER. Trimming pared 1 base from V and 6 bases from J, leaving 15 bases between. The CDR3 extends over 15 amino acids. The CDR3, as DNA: TGCGCCAGCAGCCAAGTCGGCGGCCCTAGGGATGGCTACACCTTC. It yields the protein CASSQVGGPRDGYTF.

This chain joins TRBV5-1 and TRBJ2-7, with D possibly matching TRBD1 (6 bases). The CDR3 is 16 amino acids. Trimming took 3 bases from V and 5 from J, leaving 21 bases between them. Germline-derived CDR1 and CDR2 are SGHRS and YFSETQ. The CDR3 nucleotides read TGCGCCAGCAGCTCGGTACTCCCGGGACAAGGGGACGAGCAGTACTTC. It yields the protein CASSSVLPGQGDEQYF.